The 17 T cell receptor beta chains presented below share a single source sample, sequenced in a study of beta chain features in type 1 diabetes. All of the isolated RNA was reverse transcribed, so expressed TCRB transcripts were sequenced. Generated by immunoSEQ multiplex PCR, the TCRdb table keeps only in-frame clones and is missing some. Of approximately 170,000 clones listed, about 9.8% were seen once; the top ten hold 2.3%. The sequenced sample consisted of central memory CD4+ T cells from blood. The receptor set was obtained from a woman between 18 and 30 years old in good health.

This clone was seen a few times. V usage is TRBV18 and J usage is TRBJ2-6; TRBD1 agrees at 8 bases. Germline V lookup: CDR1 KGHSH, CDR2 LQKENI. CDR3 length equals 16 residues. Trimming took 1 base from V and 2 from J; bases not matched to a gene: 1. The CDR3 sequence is CASSPRGQAGANVLTF. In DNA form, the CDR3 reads TGTGCCAGCTCACCACGGGGACAGGCTGGGGCCAACGTCCTGACTTTC.

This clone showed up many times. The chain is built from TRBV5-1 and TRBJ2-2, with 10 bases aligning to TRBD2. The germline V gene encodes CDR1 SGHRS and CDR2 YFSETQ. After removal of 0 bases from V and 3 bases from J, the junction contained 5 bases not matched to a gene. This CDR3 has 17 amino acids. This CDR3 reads CASSLEASGSHTGELFF. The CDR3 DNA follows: TGCGCCAGCAGCTTGGAGGCTAGCGGGAGCCACACCGGGGAGCTGTTTTTT.

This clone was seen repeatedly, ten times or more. The CDR3 nucleotides read TGTGCCAGCAGCTGGATGGATCTGGTCGCAAGCAGGGAAGCTTTCTTT. Amino acids: CASSWMDLVASREAFF. This rearrangement joins TRBV7-9 to TRBJ1-1, with D uncertain. Germline V gene data show CDR1 as SEHNR and CDR2 as FQNEAQ (reference sequence). The CDR3 extends over 16 amino acids. Trimming took 4 bases from V and 8 from J, leaving 23 bases between them. Drawing the rest from reference TRBV7-9 and TRBJ1-1, the complete variable domain is DTGVSQNPRHKITKRGQNVTFRCDPISEHNRLYWYRQTLGQGPEFLTYFQNEAQLEKSRLLSDRFSAERPKGSFSTLEIQRTEQGDSAMYLCASSWMDLVASREAFFGQGTRLTVV.

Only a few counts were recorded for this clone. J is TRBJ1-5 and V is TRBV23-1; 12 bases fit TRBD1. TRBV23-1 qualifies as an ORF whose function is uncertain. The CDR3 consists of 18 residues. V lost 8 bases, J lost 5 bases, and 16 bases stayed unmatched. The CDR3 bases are TGCGCCAGCGATCCGGGACAGGGGGCTTTATGTAGTGATCAGCCCCAGCATTTT. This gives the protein CASDPGQGALCSDQPQHF.

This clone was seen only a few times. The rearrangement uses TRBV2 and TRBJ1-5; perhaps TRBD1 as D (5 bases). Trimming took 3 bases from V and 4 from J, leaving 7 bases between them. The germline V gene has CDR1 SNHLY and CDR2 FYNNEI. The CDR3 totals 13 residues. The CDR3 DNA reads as TGTGCCAGCAGTGAGTACAGGAATCAGCCCCAGCATTTT. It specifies CASSEYRNQPQHF.

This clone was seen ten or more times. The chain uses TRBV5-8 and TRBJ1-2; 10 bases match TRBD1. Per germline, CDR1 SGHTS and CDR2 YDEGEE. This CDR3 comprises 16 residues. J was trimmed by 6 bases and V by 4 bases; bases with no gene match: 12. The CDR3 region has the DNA TGTGCCAGCAGCCTCGGCCTCTGGACAGGGGGGGATGGCTACACCTTC. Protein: CASSLGLWTGGDGYTF.

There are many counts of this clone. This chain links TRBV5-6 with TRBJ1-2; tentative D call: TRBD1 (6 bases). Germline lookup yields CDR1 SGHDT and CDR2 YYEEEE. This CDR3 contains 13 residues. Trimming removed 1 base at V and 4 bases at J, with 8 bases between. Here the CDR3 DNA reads TGTGCCAGCAGCTTGTCAGGGGTCTATGGCTACACCTTC. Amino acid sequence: CASSLSGVYGYTF.

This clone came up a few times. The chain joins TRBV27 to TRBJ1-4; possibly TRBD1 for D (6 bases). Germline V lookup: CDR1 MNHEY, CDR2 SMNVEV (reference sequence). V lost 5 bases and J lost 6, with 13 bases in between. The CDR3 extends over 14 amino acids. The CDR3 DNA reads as TGTGCCAGCAGTGCGTCAGGGGTGGATGAAAAACTGTTTTTT. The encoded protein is CASSASGVDEKLFF.

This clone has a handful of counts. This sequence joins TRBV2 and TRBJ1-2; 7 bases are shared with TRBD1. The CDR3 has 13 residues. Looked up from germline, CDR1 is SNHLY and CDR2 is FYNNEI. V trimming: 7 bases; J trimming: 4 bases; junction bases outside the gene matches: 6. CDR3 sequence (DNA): TGTGCCAGCATCCCGACAGGGACCTATGGCTACACCTTC. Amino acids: CASIPTGTYGYTF.

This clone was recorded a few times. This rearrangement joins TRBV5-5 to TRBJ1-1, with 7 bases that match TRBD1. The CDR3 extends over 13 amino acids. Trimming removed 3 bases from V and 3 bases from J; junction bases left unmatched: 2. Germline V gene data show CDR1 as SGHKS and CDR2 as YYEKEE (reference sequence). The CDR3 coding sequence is TGTGCCAGCAGCTCCCAGGGGGACACTGAAGCTTTCTTT. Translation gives CASSSQGDTEAFF.

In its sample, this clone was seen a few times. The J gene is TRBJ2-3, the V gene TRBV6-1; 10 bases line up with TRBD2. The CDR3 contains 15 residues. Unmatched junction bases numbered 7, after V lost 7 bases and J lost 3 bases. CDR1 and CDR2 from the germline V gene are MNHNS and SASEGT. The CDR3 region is CASTVSGGLTDTQYF. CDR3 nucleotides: TGTGCCAGCACCGTTAGCGGGGGGCTGACAGATACGCAGTATTTT.

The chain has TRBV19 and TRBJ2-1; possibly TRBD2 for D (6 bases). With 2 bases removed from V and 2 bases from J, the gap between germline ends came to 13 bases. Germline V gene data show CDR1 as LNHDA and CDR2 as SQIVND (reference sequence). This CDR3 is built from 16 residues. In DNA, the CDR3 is TGTGCCAGTAGTATATCATCGACTAGTGCCTACAATGAGCAGTTCTTC. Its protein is CASSISSTSAYNEQFF.

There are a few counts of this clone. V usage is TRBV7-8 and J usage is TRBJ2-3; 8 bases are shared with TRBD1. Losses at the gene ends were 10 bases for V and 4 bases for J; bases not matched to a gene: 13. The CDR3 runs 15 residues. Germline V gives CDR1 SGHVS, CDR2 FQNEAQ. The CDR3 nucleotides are TGTGCCAACTCCTACGGACAGGGCAGGGCAGATACGCAGTATTTT. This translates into CANSYGQGRADTQYF.

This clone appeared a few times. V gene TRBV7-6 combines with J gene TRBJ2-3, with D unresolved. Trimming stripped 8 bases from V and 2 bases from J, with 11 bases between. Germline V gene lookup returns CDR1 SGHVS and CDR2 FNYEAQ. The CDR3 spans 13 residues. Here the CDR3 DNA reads TGTGCCAGCTCCCTGGAGCTCACAGATACGCAGTATTTT. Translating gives CASSLELTDTQYF.

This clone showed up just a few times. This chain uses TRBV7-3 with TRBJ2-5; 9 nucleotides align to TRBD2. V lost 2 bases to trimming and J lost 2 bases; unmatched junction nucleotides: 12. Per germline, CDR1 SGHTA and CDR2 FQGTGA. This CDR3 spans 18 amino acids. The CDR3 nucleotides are TGTGCCAGCAGCTTATTTGGAGTAGCGGGGGATTCTCAAGAGACCCAGTACTTC. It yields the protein CASSLFGVAGDSQETQYF.

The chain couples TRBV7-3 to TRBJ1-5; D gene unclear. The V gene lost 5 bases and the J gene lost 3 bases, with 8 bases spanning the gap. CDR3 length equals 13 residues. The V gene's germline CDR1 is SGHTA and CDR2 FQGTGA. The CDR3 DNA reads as TGTGCCAGCAGCCCCCAGGCCAATCAGCCCCAGCATTTT. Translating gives CASSPQANQPQHF. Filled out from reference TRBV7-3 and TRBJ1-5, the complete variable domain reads GAGVSQTPSNKVTEKGKYVELRCDPISGHTALYWYRQSLGQGPEFLIYFQGTGAADDSGLPNDRFFAVRPEGSVSTLKIQRTERGDSAVYLCASSPQANQPQHFGDGTRLSIL.

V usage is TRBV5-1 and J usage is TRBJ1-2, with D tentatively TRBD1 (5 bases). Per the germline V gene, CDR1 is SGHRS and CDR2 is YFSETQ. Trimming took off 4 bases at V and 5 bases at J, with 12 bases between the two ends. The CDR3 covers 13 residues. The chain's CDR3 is CASSPSGGYGYTF. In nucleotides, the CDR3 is TGCGCCAGCAGCCCCTCGGGGGGGTATGGCTACACCTTC.